This TCR beta chain was obtained from a study of blood T cell repertoires in COVID-19. Method: immunoSEQ multiplex PCR; TCRdb's copy keeps in-frame clones and lacks some. The sample lists hundreds of thousands of clones; approximately 84% were seen once. Germline V gene lookup returns CDR1 MGHRA and CDR2 YSYEKL. The CDR3 sequence is 18 residues long. V dropped 4 bases and J dropped 0; count of bases not matched to a gene: 6. Sequencing used peripheral blood. The sequence was obtained from a woman of 80 years or more with acute or convalescent COVID-19. The V and J genes are TRBV4-1 and TRBJ2-1; 13 bases align to TRBD2. The CDR3 region is CASSRTSGRRSSYNEQFF. In nucleotides, the CDR3 is TGCGCCAGCAGCCGGACTAGCGGGAGACGAAGCTCCTACAATGAGCAGTTCTTC.